This T cell receptor beta chain was documented in a study of beta chain features in type 1 diabetes. Study-level results: For patients and controls alike, PCR might favor shorter templates to the same degree. In type 1 diabetes patients, VDJ junctions had fewer insertions; deletions at these junctions were more frequent. Moderate but significant shortening of TCRB CDR3s was recorded in all four CD4+ subsets from Type 1 diabetes patients.

On this clone: Its cognate antigen is unknown.

V shed 1 base, J shed 4 bases, and the junction held 3 bases outside the gene matches. CDR3 size: 14 residues. CDR1 is SGHRS and CDR2 is YFSETQ in the germline V gene. Each population that was sorted was more than 98% pure. The authors reverse transcribed all of the isolated RNA, so sequencing captured expressed TCRB transcripts. Naive, central memory and regulatory T cell samples yielded roughly 3.5 million reads on average. Using immunoSEQ multiplex PCR, the repertoire was profiled, and TCRdb retains in-frame clones only, with some absent. The sample yields 200,000 to 300,000 clones, about 11% seen once.

The clonotype originates from a young man with type 1 diabetes. Material for sequencing was naive CD4+ T cells from blood. V gene TRBV5-1 combines with J gene TRBJ2-5; TRBD2 matches at 8 bases. The CDR3 reads CASSLKAGAETQYF. In nucleotides, the CDR3 is TGCGCCAGCAGCTTGAAAGCGGGGGCAGAGACCCAGTACTTC.